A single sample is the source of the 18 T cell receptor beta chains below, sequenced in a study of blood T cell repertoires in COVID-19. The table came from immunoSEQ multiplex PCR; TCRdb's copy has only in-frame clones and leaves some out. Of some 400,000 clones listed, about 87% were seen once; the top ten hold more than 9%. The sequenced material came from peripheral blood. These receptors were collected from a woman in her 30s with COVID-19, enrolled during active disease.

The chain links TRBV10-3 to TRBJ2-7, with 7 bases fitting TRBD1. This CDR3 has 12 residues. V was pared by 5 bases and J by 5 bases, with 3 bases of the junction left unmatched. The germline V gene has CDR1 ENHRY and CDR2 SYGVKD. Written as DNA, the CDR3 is TGTGCCATCAGTACCGACAGGGACGAGCAGTACTTC. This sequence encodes CAISTDRDEQYF.

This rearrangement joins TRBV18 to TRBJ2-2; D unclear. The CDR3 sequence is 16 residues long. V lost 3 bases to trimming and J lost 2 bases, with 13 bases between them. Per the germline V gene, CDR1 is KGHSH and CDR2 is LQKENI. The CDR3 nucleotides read TGTGCCAGCTCACCCTTTTCGAGAGTAAACACCGGGGAGCTGTTTTTT. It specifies CASSPFSRVNTGELFF.

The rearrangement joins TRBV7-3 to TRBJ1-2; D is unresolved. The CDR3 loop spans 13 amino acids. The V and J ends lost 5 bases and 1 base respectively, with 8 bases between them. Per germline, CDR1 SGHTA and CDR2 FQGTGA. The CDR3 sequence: CASSPADNYGYTF. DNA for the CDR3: TGTGCCAGCAGCCCAGCGGATAACTATGGCTACACCTTC. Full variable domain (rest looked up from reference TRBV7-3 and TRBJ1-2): GAGVSQTPSNKVTEKGKYVELRCDPISGHTALYWYRQSLGQGPEFLIYFQGTGAADDSGLPNDRFFAVRPEGSVSTLKIQRTERGDSAVYLCASSPADNYGYTFGSGTRLTVV.

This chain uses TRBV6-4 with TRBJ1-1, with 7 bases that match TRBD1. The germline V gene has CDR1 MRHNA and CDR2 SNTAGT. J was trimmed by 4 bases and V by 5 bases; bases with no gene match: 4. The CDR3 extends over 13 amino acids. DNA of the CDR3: TGTGCCAGCAGTCGACAGGGCGGCACTGAAGCTTTCTTT. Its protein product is CASSRQGGTEAFF.

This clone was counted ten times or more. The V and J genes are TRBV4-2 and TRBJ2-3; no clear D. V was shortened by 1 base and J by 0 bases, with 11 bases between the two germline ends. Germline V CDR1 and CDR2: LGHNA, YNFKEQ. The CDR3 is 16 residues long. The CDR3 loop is CASSQVGGLSTDTQYF. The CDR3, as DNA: TGTGCCAGCAGCCAAGTAGGCGGCCTAAGCACAGATACGCAGTATTTT.

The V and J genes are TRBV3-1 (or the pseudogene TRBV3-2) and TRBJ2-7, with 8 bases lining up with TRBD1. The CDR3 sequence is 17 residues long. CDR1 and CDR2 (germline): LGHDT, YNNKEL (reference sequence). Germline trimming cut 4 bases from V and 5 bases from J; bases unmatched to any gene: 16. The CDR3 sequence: CASSPLIGQGHLDEQYF. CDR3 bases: TGTGCCAGCAGCCCCCTGATCGGACAGGGTCATCTCGACGAGCAGTACTTC.

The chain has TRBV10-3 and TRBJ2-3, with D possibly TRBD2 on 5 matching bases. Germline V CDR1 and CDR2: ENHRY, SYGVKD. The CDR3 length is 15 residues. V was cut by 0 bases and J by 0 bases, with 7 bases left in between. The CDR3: CAISESRGSTDTQYF. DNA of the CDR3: TGTGCCATCAGTGAGTCGCGCGGGAGCACAGATACGCAGTATTTT.

As DNA, the CDR3 is TGTGCCAGCAACTTACAGGGGATGAACTATGGCTACACCTTC. This sequence encodes CASNLQGMNYGYTF. The chain joins TRBV2 to TRBJ1-2; TRBD1 matches 7 bases. V dropped 7 bases and J dropped 2; count of bases not matched to a gene: 7. CDR3 length equals 14 residues. CDR1 is SNHLY, CDR2 FYNNEI, per germline.

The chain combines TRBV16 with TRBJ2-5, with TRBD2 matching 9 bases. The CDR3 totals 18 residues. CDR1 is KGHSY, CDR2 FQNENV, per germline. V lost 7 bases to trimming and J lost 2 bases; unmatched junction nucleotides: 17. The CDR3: CASTRGIAGVGQQETQYF. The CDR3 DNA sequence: TGTGCCAGCACCCGGGGGATAGCGGGAGTAGGTCAACAAGAGACCCAGTACTTC.

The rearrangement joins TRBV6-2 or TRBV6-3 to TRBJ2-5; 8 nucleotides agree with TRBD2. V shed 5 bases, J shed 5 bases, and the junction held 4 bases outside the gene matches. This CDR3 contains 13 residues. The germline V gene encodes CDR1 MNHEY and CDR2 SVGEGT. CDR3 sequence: CASSPSGSETQYF. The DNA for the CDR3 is TGTGCCAGCAGTCCGAGCGGGAGTGAGACCCAGTACTTC.

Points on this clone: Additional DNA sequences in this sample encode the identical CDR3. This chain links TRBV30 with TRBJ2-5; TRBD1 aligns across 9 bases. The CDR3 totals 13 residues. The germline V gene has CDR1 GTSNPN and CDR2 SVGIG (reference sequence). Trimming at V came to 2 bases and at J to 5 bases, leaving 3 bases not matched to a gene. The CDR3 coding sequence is TGTGCCTGGAGTAAGGACAGGGGCGAGACCCAGTACTTC. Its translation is CAWSKDRGETQYF.

CDR3 protein: CASSPWAGPTDTQYF. The CDR3 DNA sequence: TGCGCCAGCAGCCCCTGGGCGGGGCCCACAGATACGCAGTATTTT. The rearrangement uses TRBV5-1 and TRBJ2-3, with D perhaps TRBD2 (6 bases). Trimming left V 4 bases short and J 2 bases short, with 14 bases between. CDR3 size: 15 residues. From germline, CDR1 is SGHRS and CDR2 YFSETQ. The full variable domain, its missing parts supplied by reference TRBV5-1 and TRBJ2-3, is KAGVTQTPRYLIKTRGQQVTLSCSPISGHRSVSWYQQTPGQGLQFLFEYFSETQRNKGNFPGRFSGRQFSNSRSEMNVSTLELGDSALYLCASSPWAGPTDTQYFGPGTRLTVL.

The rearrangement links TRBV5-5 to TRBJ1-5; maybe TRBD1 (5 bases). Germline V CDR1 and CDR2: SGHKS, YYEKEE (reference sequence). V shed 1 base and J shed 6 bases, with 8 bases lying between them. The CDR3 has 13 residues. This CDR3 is CASSLWGGQPQHF. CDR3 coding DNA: TGTGCCAGCAGCTTGTGGGGGGGTCAGCCCCAGCATTTT.

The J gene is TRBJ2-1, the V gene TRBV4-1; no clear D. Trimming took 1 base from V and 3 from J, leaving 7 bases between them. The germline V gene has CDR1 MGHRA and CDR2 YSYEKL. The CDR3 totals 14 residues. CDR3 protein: CASSQVPSYNEQFF. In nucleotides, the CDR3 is TGCGCCAGCAGCCAAGTTCCCAGCTACAATGAGCAGTTCTTC.

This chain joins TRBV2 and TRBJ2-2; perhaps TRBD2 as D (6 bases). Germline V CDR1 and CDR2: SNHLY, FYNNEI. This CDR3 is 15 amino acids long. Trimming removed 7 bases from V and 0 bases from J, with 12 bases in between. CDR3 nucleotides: TGTGCCAGCAATATCGGGGGATCGAACACCGGGGAGCTGTTTTTT. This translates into CASNIGGSNTGELFF.

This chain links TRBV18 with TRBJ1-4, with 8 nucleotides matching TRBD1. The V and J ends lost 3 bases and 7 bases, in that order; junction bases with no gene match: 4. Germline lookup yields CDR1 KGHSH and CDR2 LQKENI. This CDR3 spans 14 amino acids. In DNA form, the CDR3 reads TGTGCCAGCTCACCGGACAGGGAAGCTGAAAAACTGTTTTTT. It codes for CASSPDREAEKLFF.

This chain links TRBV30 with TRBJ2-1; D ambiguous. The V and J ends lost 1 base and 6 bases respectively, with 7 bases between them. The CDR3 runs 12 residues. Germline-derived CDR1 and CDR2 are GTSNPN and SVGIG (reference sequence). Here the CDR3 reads CAWSGEFNEQFF. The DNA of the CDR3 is TGTGCCTGGAGTGGCGAGTTCAATGAGCAGTTCTTC.

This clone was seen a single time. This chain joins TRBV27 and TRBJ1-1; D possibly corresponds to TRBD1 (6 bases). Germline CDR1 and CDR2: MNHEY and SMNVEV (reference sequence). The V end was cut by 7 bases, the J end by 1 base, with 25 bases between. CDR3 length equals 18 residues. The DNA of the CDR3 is TGTGCCAGCAACTCTTGGATTGGACAGTCTACGCCGAACACTGAAGCTTTCTTT. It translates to CASNSWIGQSTPNTEAFF.